These 27 T cell receptor beta chains originate from one sample sequenced in a study of cytomegalovirus exposure and HLA in healthy donors. Data came from immunoSEQ multiplex PCR; TCRdb stores just in-frame clones and leaves some out. This sample has 110,000 or so clones, with approximately 89% found just once. The sequencing input was PBMCs. These receptors were obtained from a man aged 18-30 years in good health and CMV-seronegative.

The chain is built from TRBV6-1 and TRBJ1-1, with 8 bases that match TRBD1. Germline V gives CDR1 MNHNS, CDR2 SASEGT. With V trimmed by 6 bases and J by 3 bases, 6 bases remained unmatched. The CDR3 sequence is 14 residues long. CDR3 residues: CASRDRDWYTEAFF. CDR3 nucleotide sequence: TGTGCCAGCAGGGACAGGGACTGGTACACTGAAGCTTTCTTT.

This sequence joins TRBV5-4 and TRBJ2-2, with 7 bases identical to TRBD2. The CDR3 runs 17 residues. Germline trimming cut 1 base from V and 2 bases from J; bases unmatched to any gene: 8. Germline CDR1 SGHNT, CDR2 YYREEE (reference sequence). The CDR3 nucleotides are TGTGCCAGCAGCTTGTACTTAGCGGGCCTCAACACCGGGGAGCTGTTTTTT. This gives the protein CASSLYLAGLNTGELFF.

V gene TRBV15 combines with J gene TRBJ2-1, with D possibly TRBD2 on 6 matching bases. Trimming removed 8 bases at V and 10 bases at J, with 15 bases between. The CDR3 is made up of 12 amino acids. From germline, CDR1 is LNHNV and CDR2 YYDKDF (reference sequence). Here the CDR3 reads CATLARGTEQFF. The CDR3 DNA reads TGTGCCACCCTTGCTCGGGGGACCGAGCAGTTCTTC. Combining the CDR3 with reference TRBV15 and TRBJ2-1 gives the whole variable domain DAMVIQNPRYQVTQFGKPVTLSCSQTLNHNVMYWYQQKSSQAPKLLFHYYDKDFNNEADTPDNFQSRRPNTSFCFLDIRSPGLGDTAMYLCATLARGTEQFFGPGTRLTVL.

This chain links TRBV11-3 with TRBJ2-7; 7 nucleotides match TRBD2. The CDR3 totals 16 residues. Per germline, CDR1 SGHNT and CDR2 YENEEA. The V segment lost 1 base and the J segment 6 bases; nucleotides outside the gene matches: 12. In DNA form, the CDR3 reads TGTGCCAGCAGCTTAGCCCCGGCGGGACTACTAGTCGAGCAGTACTTC. Translating it yields CASSLAPAGLLVEQYF.

The rearrangement joins TRBV2 to TRBJ2-2; TRBD2 agrees at 12 bases. The germline V gene has CDR1 SNHLY and CDR2 FYNNEI. The trim removed 7 bases at V and 7 bases at J, leaving 7 bases unmatched. The CDR3 spans 15 residues. The CDR3 here is CASTLLAGGGGELFF. CDR3 sequence (DNA): TGTGCCAGCACCTTACTAGCGGGAGGAGGCGGGGAGCTGTTTTTT.

This clone was recorded once. V and J are TRBV5-8 and TRBJ2-7; tentatively, D is TRBD1 (6 bases). V was cut by 7 bases and J by 3 bases, with 17 bases left in between. From germline, CDR1 is SGHTS and CDR2 YDEGEE. This CDR3 comprises 14 residues. Here the CDR3 DNA reads TGTGCCAGCTCTTCCGGGACACCGATCTACGAGCAGTACTTC. Amino acids: CASSSGTPIYEQYF.

This chain links TRBV7-8 with TRBJ2-7; no clear D. Deletions cut 4 bases from V and 0 bases from J, with 10 bases between. From germline, CDR1 is SGHVS and CDR2 FQNEAQ. This CDR3 comprises 14 residues. The CDR3 here is CASSSLAGSYEQYF. The CDR3 DNA reads TGTGCCAGCAGCTCGTTAGCCGGCTCCTACGAGCAGTACTTC.

The V call is TRBV10-2, the J call TRBJ2-7, with D tentatively TRBD1 (5 bases). V lost 6 bases and J 6 bases, leaving 12 bases between the germline ends. Germline V CDR1 and CDR2: WSHSY, SAAADI. There are 12 residues in the CDR3. CDR3 loop: CASRAGYTEQYF. Here the CDR3 DNA reads TGCGCCAGCAGGGCAGGGTATACCGAGCAGTACTTC.

This chain links TRBV4-2 with TRBJ1-2, with D perhaps matching TRBD1 (6 bases). V shed 4 bases and J shed 6 bases, with 18 bases lying between them. Germline CDR1 reads LGHNA; CDR2 reads YNFKEQ. This CDR3 comprises 15 residues. The CDR3 DNA reads TGTGCCAGCAGCCCCTACCGGACAGCCCCGCATGGCTACACCTTC. Translating gives CASSPYRTAPHGYTF.

The V and J genes are TRBV6-5 and TRBJ2-1, with 9 bases lining up with TRBD2. CDR1 is MNHEY and CDR2 is SVGAGI in the germline V gene. V lost 4 bases, J lost 7 bases, and 11 bases stayed unmatched. The CDR3 spans 16 residues. The CDR3 DNA reads TGTGCCAGCAGTTTTAGCCGTAGCGGGAGTCGGAATGAGCAGTTCTTC. Its protein is CASSFSRSGSRNEQFF.

The gene calls are TRBV2 and TRBJ2-1; no definite D call. There are 13 residues in the CDR3. V was clipped by 8 bases and J by 0 bases, with 8 bases between them. The germline CDR1 and CDR2 sequences are SNHLY and FYNNEI. The CDR3 sequence is CASRGSSYNEQFF. In DNA, the CDR3 is TGTGCCAGCCGAGGAAGCTCCTACAATGAGCAGTTCTTC. Drawing the rest from reference TRBV2 and TRBJ2-1, the complete variable domain is EPEVTQTPSHQVTQMGQEVILRCVPISNHLYFYWYRQILGQKVEFLVSFYNNEISEKSEIFDDQFSVERPDGSNFTLKIRSTKLEDSAMYFCASRGSSYNEQFFGPGTRLTVL.

V and J are TRBV6-5 and TRBJ2-7, with D tentatively TRBD2 (5 bases). In germline, CDR1 is MNHEY, CDR2 SVGAGI. Trimming pared 0 bases from V and 7 bases from J, leaving 19 bases between. The CDR3 spans 16 residues. This CDR3 is CASSYSNAGMDREQYF. In DNA, the CDR3 is TGTGCCAGCAGTTACTCGAATGCGGGTATGGATCGGGAGCAGTACTTC.

The chain links TRBV7-8 to TRBJ2-7; 7 bases line up with TRBD1. This CDR3 is built from 17 residues. The germline CDR1 and CDR2 sequences are SGHVS and FQNEAQ. J lost 3 bases, V lost 5 bases, and 16 bases had no gene match. For the CDR3, the DNA is TGTGCCAGCAGCCCAAACACCGGGACAGTGATCAGCTACGAGCAGTACTTC. Translating it yields CASSPNTGTVISYEQYF.

This chain links TRBV6-5 with TRBJ1-5, with D hard to call. This CDR3 has 13 amino acids. The germline CDR1 and CDR2 sequences are MNHEY and SVGAGI. With 2 bases removed from V and 7 bases from J, the gap between germline ends came to 9 bases. CDR3 amino acids: CASSYRSKQPQHF. The DNA of the CDR3 is TGTGCCAGCAGTTACAGATCTAAACAGCCCCAGCATTTT.

The CDR3 loop is CASSPGHLAGGGYEQYF. As DNA, the CDR3 is TGTGCCAGCAGCCCGGGGCACCTAGCGGGAGGGGGTTACGAGCAGTACTTC. V usage is TRBV11-3 and J usage is TRBJ2-7; 12 nucleotides align to TRBD2. The trim removed 5 bases at V and 4 bases at J, leaving 12 bases unmatched. Germline V CDR1 and CDR2: SGHNT, YENEEA. The CDR3 length is 17 residues.

This chain connects TRBV11-2 to TRBJ1-5; D is unclear. CDR1 and CDR2 (germline): SGHAT, FQNNGV. Trimming took off 5 bases at V and 7 bases at J, with 12 bases between the two ends. The length of the CDR3 is 13 residues. The CDR3 DNA sequence: TGTGCCAGCAGCCTTGGGGAGGGCCAGCCCCAGCATTTT. This gives the protein CASSLGEGQPQHF.

The chain links TRBV5-8 to TRBJ1-5; D is perhaps TRBD1 (6 bases). This CDR3 spans 17 amino acids. Per the germline V gene, CDR1 is SGHTS and CDR2 is YDEGEE. Trimming pared 4 bases from V and 3 bases from J, leaving 20 bases between. Written as DNA, the CDR3 is TGTGCCAGCAGCAACTGGGAGGGGGTGGCCCTCAATCAGCCCCAGCATTTT. Residues: CASSNWEGVALNQPQHF.

The chain carries TRBV6-5 and TRBJ1-2; D call uncertain. Germline loops: CDR1 MNHEY, CDR2 SVGAGI. This CDR3 has 13 amino acids. The ends were cut back, 6 bases at V and 3 bases at J, with 11 bases in the middle. CDR3 protein: CASSPGSYYGYTF. CDR3 nucleotides: TGTGCCAGCAGCCCGGGGTCTTACTATGGCTACACCTTC.

The genes are TRBV28 and TRBJ1-1; D unclear. In germline, CDR1 is MDHEN, CDR2 SYDVKM. The V and J ends lost 5 bases and 1 base respectively, with 14 bases between them. The CDR3 consists of 15 residues. The CDR3 DNA is TGTGCCAGCAGTAGAGTATTAAACAGGAACACTGAAGCTTTCTTT. Its protein product is CASSRVLNRNTEAFF.

The chain joins TRBV13 to TRBJ1-4; 8 positions match TRBD1. The CDR3 has 12 residues. Trimming removed 5 bases from V and 8 bases from J; junction bases left unmatched: 1. Germline V CDR1 and CDR2: PRHDT, FYEKMQ (reference sequence). The CDR3 here is CASSRDREKLFF. The CDR3 coding sequence is TGTGCCAGCAGCCGGGACAGGGAAAAACTGTTTTTT. The complete variable domain, with remaining parts taken from reference TRBV13 and TRBJ1-4, reads AAGVIQSPRHLIKEKRETATLKCYPIPRHDTVYWYQQGPGQDPQFLISFYEKMQSDKGSIPDRFSAQQFSDYHSELNMSSLELGDSALYFCASSRDREKLFFGSGTQLSVL.

This sequence joins TRBV6-5 and TRBJ1-2, with D tentatively TRBD1 (5 bases). V shed 0 bases and J shed 0 bases, with 11 bases lying between them. CDR1 MNHEY and CDR2 SVGAGI come from the germline V gene. The CDR3 covers 16 residues. CDR3 in DNA: TGTGCCAGCAGTTACTCACTGCCGACAGCTAACTATGGCTACACCTTC. This translates into CASSYSLPTANYGYTF.

This chain joins TRBV7-9 and TRBJ1-2; the match to TRBD1 covers 7 bases. Trimming took 1 base from V and 8 from J; bases not matched to a gene: 10. CDR1 and CDR2 (germline): SEHNR, FQNEAQ (reference sequence). CDR3 size: 15 residues. In nucleotides, the CDR3 is TGTGCCAGCAGCTTAGGGGACAGCCTGACTGGAGGCTACACCTTC. This gives the protein CASSLGDSLTGGYTF. Complete variable domain (other parts from reference TRBV7-9 and TRBJ1-2): DTGVSQNPRHKITKRGQNVTFRCDPISEHNRLYWYRQTLGQGPEFLTYFQNEAQLEKSRLLSDRFSAERPKGSFSTLEIQRTEQGDSAMYLCASSLGDSLTGGYTFGSGTRLTVV.

The chain recombines TRBV18 with TRBJ1-5, with D perhaps TRBD1 (6 bases). V was trimmed by 4 bases and J by 4 bases, leaving 14 bases between them. The length of the CDR3 is 15 residues. Germline V CDR1 and CDR2: KGHSH, LQKENI. CDR3 nucleotides: TGTGCCAGCTCACAGGAGACAGGCCCTAATCAGCCCCAGCATTTT. Translating gives CASSQETGPNQPQHF.

The rearrangement uses TRBV27 and TRBJ2-6; D perhaps matches TRBD2 (6 bases). The CDR3 spans 17 residues. With 1 base removed from V and 0 bases from J, the gap between germline ends came to 10 bases. Germline V CDR1 and CDR2: MNHEY, SMNVEV (reference sequence). Here the CDR3 reads CASSLFAGSSGANVLTF. Here the CDR3 DNA reads TGTGCCAGCAGTTTATTTGCGGGGAGCTCTGGGGCCAACGTCCTGACTTTC.

The CDR3 DNA follows: TGTGCCAGCAGTTTCGGGCGGGGTACCTACGAGCAGTACTTC. Translating it yields CASSFGRGTYEQYF. The rearrangement links TRBV2 to TRBJ2-7; TRBD2 might be the D (6 bases). The CDR3 sequence is 14 residues long. V dropped 5 bases and J dropped 2 bases, with 13 bases sitting between them. Per the germline V gene, CDR1 is SNHLY and CDR2 is FYNNEI.

The chain recombines TRBV7-2 with TRBJ2-3; D gene unclear. The V gene lost 1 base and the J gene lost 5 bases, with 4 bases spanning the gap. Germline V gene data show CDR1 as SGHTA and CDR2 as FQGNSA. The CDR3 is 12 residues long. In DNA, the CDR3 is TGTGCCAGCAGCTTAGGTAGAGATACGCAGTATTTT. Amino acid sequence: CASSLGRDTQYF.

The V and J genes are TRBV5-1 and TRBJ2-2; TRBD1 might be the D (5 bases). The CDR3 consists of 15 residues. V dropped 1 base and J dropped 0 bases, with 7 bases sitting between them. Looked up from germline, CDR1 is SGHRS and CDR2 is YFSETQ. Written as DNA, the CDR3 is TGCGCCAGCAGCTTGTCGACAGCGAACACCGGGGAGCTGTTTTTT. Translation: CASSLSTANTGELFF.